Below, one T cell receptor (beta chain) is given with its context. This entry belongs to a study of blood T cell repertoires in COVID-19. All recovered Cohort 3 donors got two negative PCRs, got clearance, or saw symptom resolution. The data were produced by immunoSEQ multiplex PCR, yet TCRdb's version contains in-frame clones alone and is incomplete. The data show 330,000 or so clones, roughly 90% seen once. CDR1 ENHRY and CDR2 SYGVKD come from the germline V gene. The junction had 15 bases not matched to a gene; V was cut back by 1 base and J by 5 bases. The CDR3 has 20 residues. The chain links TRBV10-3 to TRBJ2-5, with 14 bases fitting TRBD2. The sequence derives from a woman in her twenties or thirties who had recovered from COVID-19. The sequencing input was PBMCs or T cells enriched from blood (not recorded which). CDR3 region: CAISELSGTSGRGFLETQYF. The CDR3 nucleotides are TGTGCCATCAGTGAGTTATCCGGGACTAGCGGGAGAGGGTTCCTGGAGACCCAGTACTTC.